Below are 23 T cell receptor beta chains sequenced from a single sample in a study of memory CD8 T cells in hepatitis C reinfection. As for time point: late/post reinfection, 12 to 24 weeks after detection. Sorted cells were sequenced directly ex vivo without any in vitro expansion. Libraries were prepared by immunoSEQ multiplex PCR; TCRdb keeps only in-frame clonotypes and omits some of them. The data show some 44,000 clones, roughly nine tenths seen once. Material: naive CD8+ T cells sorted from blood. Receptors were obtained from a man aged 18 to 29 with hepatitis C virus infection.

This rearrangement joins TRBV7-9 to TRBJ2-5, with 11 bases matching TRBD1. The J call may be in error: the DNA end matches TRBJ2-7 better. This CDR3 has 14 residues. The germline V gene encodes CDR1 SEHNR and CDR2 FQNEAQ (reference sequence). The CDR3, as DNA: TGTGCCAGCAGCTCACCGGGACAGGGGGGCGAGCAGTACTTC. It is translated as CASSSPGQGGEQYF.

The chain recombines TRBV28 with TRBJ1-6; the D gene is possibly TRBD1 (5 bases). V was pared by 5 bases and J by 8 bases, with 13 bases between. Germline CDR1 is MDHEN and CDR2 is SYDVKM. CDR3 length equals 14 residues. The CDR3 DNA follows: TGTGCCAGCAGTCCATGGGGGGGTGATTCACCCCTCCACTTT. This translates into CASSPWGGDSPLHF.

This sequence joins TRBV10-1 and TRBJ2-7; D is perhaps TRBD1 (6 bases). The CDR3 sequence is 13 residues long. Trimming took off 0 bases at V and 4 bases at J, with 7 bases between the two ends. Germline lookup yields CDR1 WNHNN and CDR2 SYGVQD (reference sequence). The CDR3 nucleotides read TGCGCCAGCAGTGAGTCCAGGGGATACGAGCAGTACTTC. This sequence encodes CASSESRGYEQYF.

V and J are TRBV12-1 and TRBJ1-1; the table gives TRBD1 as D, unverified against the DNA. TRBV12-1 is given as a pseudogene. The CDR3 totals 18 residues. As DNA, the CDR3 is TGTGCCAGCCCCAGGGCAGGGACAGGGGGCCCTTGGAACACTGAAGCTTTCTTT. As protein: CASPRAGTGGPWNTEAFF.

V usage is TRBV15 and J usage is TRBJ2-3; 7 bases fit TRBD2. Germline CDR1 LNHNV, CDR2 YYDKDF (reference sequence). Trimming at V came to 2 bases and at J to 2 bases, leaving 4 bases not matched to a gene. The CDR3 totals 15 residues. CDR3 nucleotide sequence: TGTGCCACCAGCAGAATAGCGGGCTACACAGATACGCAGTATTTT. Its protein product is CATSRIAGYTDTQYF.

The chain has TRBV9 and TRBJ2-6; 7 bases match TRBD1. This CDR3 is 19 amino acids long. Per the germline V gene, CDR1 is SGDLS and CDR2 is YYNGEE. The V and J ends lost 3 bases and 1 base, in that order; junction bases with no gene match: 13. DNA of the CDR3: TGTGCCAGCAGCGACCGAGTGGCAGGGGGTAGGTCTGGGGCCAACGTCCTGACTTTC. This translates into CASSDRVAGGRSGANVLTF. The whole variable domain, remainder taken from reference TRBV9 and TRBJ2-6, is DSGVTQTPKHLITATGQRVTLRCSPRSGDLSVYWYQQSLDQGLQFLIQYYNGEERAKGNILERFSAQQFPDLHSELNLSSLELGDSALYFCASSDRVAGGRSGANVLTFGAGSRLTVL.

This sequence joins TRBV5-1 and TRBJ2-7; 7 bases fit TRBD2. This CDR3 is 15 amino acids long. Germline CDR1 reads SGHRS; CDR2 reads YFSETQ. The V gene end was trimmed by 0 bases and the J gene end by 3 bases; junction bases not matched to a gene: 6. The CDR3 DNA reads TGCGCCAGCAGCTTGGGTACAGCGGGGTACTACGAGCAGTACTTC. This sequence encodes CASSLGTAGYYEQYF.

The chain links TRBV27 to TRBJ2-7; 9 positions match TRBD1. J lost 6 bases, V lost 4 bases, and 7 bases had no gene match. In germline, CDR1 is MNHEY, CDR2 SMNVEV (reference sequence). The CDR3 loop spans 14 amino acids. The CDR3 here is CASSSGTGKVEQYF. The CDR3 DNA follows: TGTGCCAGCAGTTCCGGGACAGGGAAGGTCGAGCAGTACTTC.

The chain employs TRBV5-1 and TRBJ1-2; D perhaps matches TRBD1 (6 bases). Between the trimmed V and J ends, which lost 1 base and 1 base, there was a span of 11 bases. CDR1 SGHRS and CDR2 YFSETQ come from the germline V gene. The CDR3 runs 15 residues. The CDR3 loop is CASSLWTASNYGYTF. The CDR3 bases are TGCGCCAGCAGCTTGTGGACAGCGAGTAACTATGGCTACACCTTC.

This sequence joins TRBV2 and TRBJ2-7; 12 positions agree with TRBD1. This CDR3 comprises 15 residues. The germline V gene encodes CDR1 SNHLY and CDR2 FYNNEI. V was pared by 6 bases and J by 5 bases, with 8 bases of the junction left unmatched. CDR3 sequence: CASSRSGTGGNEQYF. CDR3 sequence (DNA): TGTGCCAGCAGCCGCTCCGGGACAGGGGGCAACGAGCAGTACTTC.

This clone was seen a handful of times. The V gene is TRBV4-3, the J gene TRBJ2-3, with D maybe TRBD2 (6 bases). Germline V gene sequence: CDR1 LGHNA, CDR2 YSLEER. The CDR3 has 15 residues. V shed 1 base and J shed 1 base, with 9 bases lying between them. The CDR3: CASSQVWGGTDTQYF. Here the CDR3 DNA reads TGCGCCAGCAGCCAAGTGTGGGGGGGCACAGATACGCAGTATTTT.

The chain uses TRBV6-6 and TRBJ2-1; a weak D match, TRBD2 (5 bases). Trimming removed 0 bases at V and 7 bases at J, with 13 bases between. CDR3 length equals 15 residues. Per the germline V gene, CDR1 is MNHNY and CDR2 is SVGAGI (reference sequence). CDR3 coding DNA: TGTGCCAGCAGTTACTCTTATGAGGGTGGTAATGAGCAGTTCTTC. Amino acid sequence: CASSYSYEGGNEQFF.

The chain recombines TRBV1 with TRBJ2-1; TRBD2, the table's D call, lacks a check against the DNA. TRBV1 is a pseudogene segment. The CDR3 contains 16 residues. DNA for the CDR3: TGCACCAGCAGCCCTAGCGGGGAGAGCTCCTACAATGAGCAGTTCTTC. The encoded protein is CTSSPSGESSYNEQFF.

CDR3 DNA: TGTGCCAGCAGCTTAGCGGTACGGGAAGAGACCCAGTACTTC. Its translation: CASSLAVREETQYF. The V and J genes are TRBV7-9 and TRBJ2-5; D call uncertain. CDR3 length: 14 residues. Per the germline V gene, CDR1 is SEHNR and CDR2 is FQNEAQ (reference sequence). V was pared by 0 bases and J by 3 bases, with 8 bases between.

As DNA, the CDR3 is TGTGCCAGCAGCAGGACAGTATACACTGAAGCTTTCTTT. Its translation: CASSRTVYTEAFF. The rearrangement links TRBV5-5 to TRBJ1-1; D perhaps matches TRBD1 (6 bases). The CDR3 is 13 residues long. V was shortened by 4 bases and J by 3 bases, with 10 bases between the two germline ends. Germline-derived CDR1 and CDR2 are SGHKS and YYEKEE (reference sequence).

The chain has TRBV5-4 and TRBJ2-7, with 9 bases that match TRBD1. The CDR3 extends over 14 amino acids. The trim removed 5 bases at V and 3 bases at J, leaving 6 bases unmatched. Germline assignment: CDR1 SGHNT and CDR2 YYREEE (reference sequence). CDR3 bases: TGTGCCAGCAGTTGGGGACAGGGAGACTACGAGCAGTACTTC. Translated, it gives CASSWGQGDYEQYF.

J is TRBJ1-2 and V is TRBV9, with 8 nucleotides matching TRBD1. This CDR3 spans 15 amino acids. J was trimmed by 10 bases and V by 0 bases; bases with no gene match: 11. Germline CDR1 is SGDLS and CDR2 is YYNGEE. The CDR3 is CASSVVGGQEVDYTF. In nucleotides, the CDR3 is TGTGCCAGCAGCGTAGTTGGGGGACAGGAAGTAGACTACACCTTC.

This clone came up a few times. This chain connects TRBV6-6 to TRBJ1-4, with 9 bases that match TRBD1. The CDR3 totals 14 residues. Germline V gene data show CDR1 as MNHNY and CDR2 as SVGAGI (reference sequence). Germline trimming cut 6 bases from V and 7 bases from J; bases unmatched to any gene: 6. CDR3 nucleotides: TGTGCCAGCAGATCACAGGGGGCCGGTGAAAAACTGTTTTTT. Encoded protein: CASRSQGAGEKLFF.

The V and J genes are TRBV5-4 and TRBJ2-1; 8 nucleotides align to TRBD2. The CDR3 is 15 residues long. The V gene's germline CDR1 is SGHNT and CDR2 YYREEE (reference sequence). Trimming took 2 bases from V and 7 from J; bases not matched to a gene: 8. This chain's CDR3 is CASSFIGRAGNEQFF. CDR3 in DNA: TGTGCCAGCAGCTTCATCGGGAGGGCCGGGAATGAGCAGTTCTTC. The full variable domain, its missing parts supplied by reference TRBV5-4 and TRBJ2-1, is ETGVTQSPTHLIKTRGQQVTLRCSSQSGHNTVSWYQQALGQGPQFIFQYYREEENGRGNFPPRFSGLQFPNYSSELNVNALELDDSALYLCASSFIGRAGNEQFFGPGTRLTVL.

The chain links TRBV27 to TRBJ2-7; tentatively, D is TRBD2 (6 bases). There are 13 residues in the CDR3. Germline values: CDR1 MNHEY, CDR2 SMNVEV (reference sequence). V lost 4 bases and J lost 2, with 9 bases in between. The CDR3 nucleotides are TGTGCCAGCAGTTCGGGACTGACCTACGAGCAGTACTTC. Amino acids: CASSSGLTYEQYF.

The chain carries TRBV5-4 and TRBJ2-3; TRBD1 aligns across 10 bases. V was clipped by 4 bases and J by 3 bases; unmatched bases: 14. This CDR3 region has 18 residues. From germline, CDR1 is SGHNT and CDR2 YYREEE (reference sequence). The CDR3 protein is CASSPLRDRGLLTDTQYF. The CDR3 DNA reads as TGTGCCAGCAGCCCCCTCCGGGACAGGGGCCTGCTGACAGATACGCAGTATTTT.

J is TRBJ1-3 and V is TRBV7-2; 7 nucleotides agree with TRBD1. The CDR3 covers 15 residues. V gave up 3 bases and J gave up 6 bases; unmatched junction bases: 8. The germline V gene encodes CDR1 SGHTA and CDR2 FQGNSA. Here the CDR3 reads CASSFLDRAENTIYF. In nucleotides, the CDR3 is TGTGCCAGCAGCTTCCTTGACAGGGCTGAAAACACCATATATTTT.

The chain uses TRBV2 and TRBJ2-7; D perhaps matches TRBD2 (6 bases). CDR1 and CDR2 from the germline V gene are SNHLY and FYNNEI. The CDR3 is 15 residues long. The CDR3 reads CASSARRVGSYERYV. CDR3 in DNA: TGTGCCAGCAGCGCCAGGAGGGTCGGCTCCTACGAGCGGTACGTC.